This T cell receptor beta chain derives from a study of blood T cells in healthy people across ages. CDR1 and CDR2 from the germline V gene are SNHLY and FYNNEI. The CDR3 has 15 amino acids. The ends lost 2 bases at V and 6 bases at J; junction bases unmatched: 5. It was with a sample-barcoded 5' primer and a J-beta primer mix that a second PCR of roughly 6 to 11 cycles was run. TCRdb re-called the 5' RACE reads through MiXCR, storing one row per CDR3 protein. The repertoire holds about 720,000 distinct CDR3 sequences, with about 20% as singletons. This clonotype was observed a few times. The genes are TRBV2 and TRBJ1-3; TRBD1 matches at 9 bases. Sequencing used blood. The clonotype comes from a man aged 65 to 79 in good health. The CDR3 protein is CASSEKGQGTNTIYF. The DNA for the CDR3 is TGTGCCAGCAGTGAAAAGGGACAGGGAACAAACACCATATATTTT.